This T cell receptor beta chain was profiled in a study of tumor-infiltrating lymphocytes in oesophageal squamous cell carcinoma. Germline V gene data show CDR1 as SGHTA and CDR2 as FQGTGA. The CDR3 contains 17 residues when both ends are counted. TCRdb ran MiXCR on the PCR reads and lists one entry per CDR3 protein. The data hold over 15,000 distinct CDR3 sequences, with approximately 46% observed a single time. A word on this clonotype: Given the absence of the conserved phenylalanine or tryptophan at the CDR3 end, a read error is likely. The limits of the CDR3 on the DNA are not certain, so only TCRdb's listed CDR3 is given.

The receptor was derived from a male donor with esophageal squamous cell carcinoma. Sequencing input: esophageal tumor tissue. This chain connects TRBV7-3 to TRBJ2-6. The CDR3 sequence: CASSLTSQGYNEQYFGV.